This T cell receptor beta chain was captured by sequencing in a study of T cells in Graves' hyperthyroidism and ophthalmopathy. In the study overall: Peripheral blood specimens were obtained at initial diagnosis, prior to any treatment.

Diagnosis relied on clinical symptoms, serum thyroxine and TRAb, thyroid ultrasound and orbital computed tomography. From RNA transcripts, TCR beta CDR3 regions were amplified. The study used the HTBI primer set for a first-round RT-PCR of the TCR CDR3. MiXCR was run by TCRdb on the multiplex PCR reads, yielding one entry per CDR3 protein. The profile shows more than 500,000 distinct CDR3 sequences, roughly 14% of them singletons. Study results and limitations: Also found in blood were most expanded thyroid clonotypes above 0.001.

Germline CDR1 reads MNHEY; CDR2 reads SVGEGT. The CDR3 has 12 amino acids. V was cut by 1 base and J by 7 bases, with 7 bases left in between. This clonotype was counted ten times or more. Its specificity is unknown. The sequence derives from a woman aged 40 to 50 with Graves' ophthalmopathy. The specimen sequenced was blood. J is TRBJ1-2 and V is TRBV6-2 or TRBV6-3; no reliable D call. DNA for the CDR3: TGTGCCAGCAGTTACTTCGATTTTGGCTACACCTTC. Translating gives CASSYFDFGYTF.